This T cell receptor (beta chain) was sequenced during a study of cytomegalovirus exposure and HLA in healthy donors. Whole-study findings and limits: The authors excluded some V segments, including TRBV6-2 and TRBV6-3, as indistinguishable. A later analysis found TCR association rates differed by HLA locus, highest for DRB1 and lowest for HLA-C. Researchers reported from a later analysis that most CMV-associated TCR beta chains appeared HLA-restricted. A cluster of highly shared sequence variants was likely a sequencing artifact.

Vbeta (60) and Jbeta (13) primers were used in the PCR. Sequencing used immunoSEQ multiplex PCR; TCRdb keeps in-frame clones, though not all of them. Altogether over 110,000 clones are present, over 65% being singletons, with the ten largest covering more than 2.5%. With respect to this clone: Its antigen is unknown.

V was pared by 0 bases and J by 0 bases, with 5 bases of the junction left unmatched. Germline V gene lookup returns CDR1 SGHTA and CDR2 FQGTGA. This CDR3 is built from 17 residues. The sample taken for sequencing was PBMCs. The genes are TRBV7-3 and TRBJ1-3; TRBD1 aligns across 7 bases. The receptor's source is a male donor in good health and CMV-seronegative. The chain's CDR3 is CASSLTLGTDSGNTIYF. The CDR3 DNA sequence: TGTGCCAGCAGCTTAACGTTAGGGACAGACTCTGGAAACACCATATATTTT.